This TCR beta chain was documented in a study of CD8 T cells in Susac syndrome. V lost 1 base, J lost 1 base, and 5 bases lay in between. CDR1 and CDR2 from the germline V gene are LGHDT and YNNKEL (reference sequence). CDR3 size: 15 residues. With random hexamers, about 0.5 to 1 ug RNA was reverse transcribed. MiXCR, applied by TCRdb to the immunoSEQ multiplex PCR reads, yields one record per CDR3 protein. In the table there are about 190,000 distinct CDR3 sequences, approximately 96% of which are singletons. Sequenced: CD4+ T cells from PBMCs. The genes are TRBV3-1 and TRBJ1-6; D gene unclear. This clonotype was sampled from a human donor with Susac syndrome. The CDR3 sequence: CASSQGSSYNSPLHF. CDR3 bases: TGTGCCAGCAGCCAAGGATCTTCCTATAATTCACCCCTCCACTTT.